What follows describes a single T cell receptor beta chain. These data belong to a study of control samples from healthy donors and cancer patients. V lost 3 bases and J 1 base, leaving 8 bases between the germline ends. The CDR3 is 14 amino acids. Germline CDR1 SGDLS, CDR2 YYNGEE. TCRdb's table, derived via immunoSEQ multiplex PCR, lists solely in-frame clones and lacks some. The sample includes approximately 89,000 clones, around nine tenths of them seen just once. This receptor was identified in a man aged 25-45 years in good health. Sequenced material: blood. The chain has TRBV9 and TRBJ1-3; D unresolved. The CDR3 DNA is TGTGCCAGCAGCGGGGGTATATCTGGAAACACCATATATTTT. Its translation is CASSGGISGNTIYF.